This T cell receptor (beta chain) was identified during a study of T-cell memory formation after mild COVID-19. Study observations and caveats: Whereas later expanders leaned CD4+, clones contracting day 15 to 85 showed a balanced CD4/CD8 makeup.

There are a few counts of this clonotype. Its antigen remains unknown. The authors produced TCR alpha and TCR beta cDNA libraries with sample barcodes and UMIs by 5'RACE using constant-segment primers. TCRdb processed the 5' RACE reads anew with MiXCR; each CDR3 protein has one entry. This table holds fewer than 250,000 distinct CDR3 sequences, approximately 20% found once. V lost 4 bases, J lost 7 bases, and 18 bases stayed unmatched. This CDR3 comprises 19 residues. The germline gives CDR1 SGHDN, CDR2 FVKESK. This clonotype was obtained from an adult woman who had mild COVID-19 (a few samples of this study predate the infection). Cell type and time point are not known. The chain carries TRBV14 and TRBJ2-1, with 11 bases matching TRBD2. The material sequenced was PBMCs or a T cell subset sorted from them (not recorded which). As DNA, the CDR3 is TGTGCCAGCAGCCCTCTGGACAGGAGACTAGCGGGAAATACAAATGAGCAGTTCTTC. Its translation: CASSPLDRRLAGNTNEQFF. The full variable domain, with the rest looked up from reference TRBV14 and TRBJ2-1, is EAGVTQFPSHSVIEKGQTVTLRCDPISGHDNLYWYRRVMGKEIKFLLHFVKESKQDESGMPNNRFLAERTGGTYSTLKVQPAELEDSGVYFCASSPLDRRLAGNTNEQFFGPGTRLTVL.